These T cell receptor beta chains were read from a single sample in a study of T cell repertoires in cytomegalovirus infection. Antigens of these TCRs are unknown. TCRdb used MiXCR to reprocess the reads, holding one entry per CDR3 protein. The sample lists approximately 990,000 distinct CDR3 sequences; around a third were seen once. The sample in question was cultured CD8+ T cells from PBMCs, obtained from culture after CMV antigen stimulation. The receptors stem from a human donor in good health (CMV status not recorded). Some clones in this sample may be carry-over from other donors' samples. Both conserved end residues are part of each CDR3. A D gene is named only where the DNA matches it firmly. Where a row states a size, it is once, few, many or the class of an expanded clone; other rows omit it.

d_call,j_call,v_call,clone_size,cdr3_nt,cdr3_aa
TRBD1,TRBJ1-4,TRBV6-1,few,TGTGCCAGCAGTAACTTACGGGACAGGAATGAAAAACTGTTTTTT,CASSNLRDRNEKLFF
.,TRBJ1-2,TRBV13,few,TGTGCCAGCAGCTTAGGCCGAACTGACTACACCTTC,CASSLGRTDYTF
TRBD1,TRBJ2-2,TRBV12-3/TRBV12-4,few,TGTGCCAGCTTTTTCGGGACAGGGCCCTCCGGGGAGCTGTTTTTT,CASFFGTGPSGELFF
.,TRBJ1-1,TRBV28,many,TGTGCCAGCAGTCCTCCGGGACAGAACACTGAAGCTTTCTTT,CASSPPGQNTEAFF
.,TRBJ1-5,TRBV27,.,TGTGCCAGCGCATATAGCAATCAGCCCCAGCATTTT,CASAYSNQPQHF
.,TRBJ1-1,TRBV7-2,.,TGTGTCAGCTTCAGGGCTGAAGCTTTCTTT,CVSFRAEAFF
.,TRBJ2-2,TRBV7-9,few,TGTGCCAGCAGCACCCTACGGGGAACGAACACCGGGGAGCTGTTTTTT,CASSTLRGTNTGELFF
TRBD1,TRBJ1-1,TRBV5-4,few,TGTGCCAGCAGCTTGTACCGGACAGGGAGGGTTTACGCAGAGAACACTGAAGCTTTCTTT,CASSLYRTGRVYAENTEAFF
TRBD1,TRBJ2-7,TRBV6-2/TRBV6-3,few,TGTGCCAGCAGTTTTACGGGACAGGGGAAAGCGGTCCACGAGCAGTACTTC,CASSFTGQGKAVHEQYF
.,TRBJ2-1,TRBV27,.,TGTGCCAGCAGTCCCTCCGATGAGAGATACAATGAGCAGTTCTTC,CASSPSDERYNEQFF
.,TRBJ1-5,TRBV7-8,many,TGTGCCAGCAGCTTAGTATCAGGGAACACTGGACAGCCCCAGCATTTT,CASSLVSGNTGQPQHF
TRBD2,TRBJ2-3,TRBV7-9,.,TGTGCCAGCAGCCTTAGCGGGGCCCCCACAGATACGCAGTATTTT,CASSLSGAPTDTQYF
.,TRBJ1-1,TRBV7-9,many,TGTGCCAGCCGAGGGGGGTCCGGAGAAATGAACACTGAAGCTTTCTTT,CASRGGSGEMNTEAFF
TRBD1,TRBJ2-1,TRBV15,few,TGTGCCACCAGCCTTTGGGACAGGGGGGACAATGAGCAGTTCTTC,CATSLWDRGDNEQFF
.,TRBJ2-3,TRBV6-5,.,TGTGCCAGCAGTTTCCTCACCCACACAGATACGCAGTATTTT,CASSFLTHTDTQYF
.,TRBJ1-2,TRBV9,few,TGTGCCAGCGGTCACCCAAGCGGCTACACCTTC,CASGHPSGYTF
TRBD1,TRBJ1-5,TRBV7-6,.,TGTGCCAGCAGCTTCCTACAGGGGGCCAATCAGCCCCAGCATTTT,CASSFLQGANQPQHF
TRBD1,TRBJ2-7,TRBV20-1,.,TGCAGTGCTGGGGACAGGGGGACCTACGAGCAGTACTTC,CSAGDRGTYEQYF
TRBD1,TRBJ2-2,TRBV7-9,few,TGTGCCAGCAGCGGACCGGGACAGCAGACCGGGGAGCTGTTTTTT,CASSGPGQQTGELFF
.,TRBJ2-4,TRBV12-3/TRBV12-4,.,TGTGCCAGCAGCAAGGGAGCTACCAAAAACATTCAGTACTTC,CASSKGATKNIQYF
.,TRBJ1-2,TRBV6-5,few,TGTGCCAGCAGTAACAGCCACTATGGCTACACCTTC,CASSNSHYGYTF
.,TRBJ2-3,TRBV7-8,many,TGTGCCAGCCTCCGGGATCGGGGAGAAGATACGCAGTATTTT,CASLRDRGEDTQYF
.,TRBJ1-1,TRBV19,.,TGTGCCACGACAGGATTCCGGATCAACCCTGAAGCTTTCTTT,CATTGFRINPEAFF
.,TRBJ2-1,TRBV7-6,few,TGTGCCAGCAGCCCCGACGGGGGCGATGAGCAGTTCTTC,CASSPDGGDEQFF
TRBD1,TRBJ2-1,TRBV7-6,many,TGTGCCAGCAGCGCGCGGACAGGGTATGGTTCTTCGTACAATGAGCAGTTCTTC,CASSARTGYGSSYNEQFF
.,TRBJ2-3,TRBV24-1,few,TGTGCCACCAGTGCCGTCTACACAGATACGCAGTATTTT,CATSAVYTDTQYF
.,TRBJ1-2,TRBV4-3,.,TGCGCCAGCAGCCACTACGGGGATCCGTATGGCTACACCTTC,CASSHYGDPYGYTF
.,TRBJ1-5,TRBV10-3,few,TGTGCCATCGGGGAAGATAGCAATCAGCCCCAGCATTTT,CAIGEDSNQPQHF
.,TRBJ1-2,TRBV10-3,few,TGTGCCATCCAAGAAGGGGAATACGGCTACACCTTC,CAIQEGEYGYTF
.,TRBJ2-3,TRBV27,.,TGTGCCAGCAGTCCTAATCCGTACGAGACAGGCAGGGATACGCAGTATTTT,CASSPNPYETGRDTQYF
.,TRBJ1-4,TRBV19,few,TGTGCCAGTAGTATCGGTGGACAGCCTAATGAAAAACTGTTTTTT,CASSIGGQPNEKLFF
TRBD2,TRBJ2-7,TRBV5-6,.,TGTGCCAGCAGCAACCCAGGACTAGCGGGCACCTACGAGCAGTACTTC,CASSNPGLAGTYEQYF
.,TRBJ2-7,TRBV4-1,once,TGCGCCAGCAGCCAAGGGCAGGGGTGGACCTACGAGCAGTACTTC,CASSQGQGWTYEQYF
.,TRBJ1-5,TRBV7-8,many,TGTGCCAGCAGCTTAGTCCCAGGGGTGAATCAGCCCCAGCATTTT,CASSLVPGVNQPQHF
.,TRBJ1-2,TRBV7-9,.,TGTGCCAGCAGCCCACCTGGGGCTCCGAACTATGGCTACACCTTC,CASSPPGAPNYGYTF
.,TRBJ1-2,TRBV7-3,.,TGTGCCAGCAGCTTATTGGGAGGAGATAACTATGGCTACACCTTC,CASSLLGGDNYGYTF
TRBD1,TRBJ2-7,TRBV27,.,TGTGCCAGCATGGGACAGACCTCCTACGAGCAGTACTTC,CASMGQTSYEQYF
.,TRBJ2-3,TRBV27,few,TGTGCCAGCAGCCGGGGACACCCGGACGACTATAGCACAGATACGCAGTATTTT,CASSRGHPDDYSTDTQYF
.,TRBJ2-3,TRBV15,.,TGTGCCACCAGCAGAGCCATCCAAGCGAGTACAGATACGCAGTATTTT,CATSRAIQASTDTQYF
TRBD1,TRBJ1-1,TRBV7-9,few,TGTGCCAGCAGCTCCGGGACAGTACTCGCGGGGGTCTTATCGCAGATGAACACTGAAGCTTTCTTT,CASSSGTVLAGVLSQMNTEAFF
.,TRBJ2-7,TRBV20-1,once,TGCAGTGCTTCACGGGGGGCTGCCGAGCAGTACTTC,CSASRGAAEQYF
.,TRBJ2-7,TRBV5-1,.,TGCGCCAGCGGACCATCGCCCTACGAGCAGTACTTC,CASGPSPYEQYF